This TCR beta chain originates from a study of T cell responses to AZD1222 COVID-19 vaccine. Broader study findings: It should be noted that donors were predominantly white British and more often female, and clonal diversity was possibly underestimated. Sampled repertoires all dated from after the peak T cell response.

Pooled together were second doses at about 4 or about 12 weeks. With regard to this clone: Antigen: not known.

TCRdb's table, derived via immunoSEQ multiplex PCR, lists solely in-frame clones and lacks some. The sample has fewer than 150,000 clones; around 89% are singletons. With 3 bases removed from V and 2 bases from J, the gap between germline ends came to 5 bases. There are 12 residues in the CDR3. The clonotype was recovered from an adult who received the AZD1222 COVID-19 vaccine. This material consisted of peripheral blood, taken 28 days after the second AZD1222 dose. The chain employs TRBV12-3 or TRBV12-4 and TRBJ2-7; D is uncertain. CDR3 DNA sequence: TGTGCCAGCAGTTTTTACGCCTACGAGCAGTACTTC. Translated: CASSFYAYEQYF.